This is a list of T cell receptor beta chains from one sample in a study of Graves' ophthalmopathy and Graves' hyperthyroidism. Using its own MiXCR run on the multiplex PCR reads, TCRdb lists one record per CDR3 protein. This table has approximately 700,000 distinct CDR3 sequences, 35% to 50% appearing once. Sample: peripheral blood. The source is an adult man with Graves' ophthalmopathy. The CDR3 runs from the conserved cysteine through the conserved F or W. A D gene is named only where the DNA matches it firmly. Size values are once, few and many counts, or a class for expanded clones, and some rows have none.

TRBJ2-5 | TRBV29-1 | many | 13 | TRBD2 | CSVGALAGETQYF | TGCAGCGTTGGGGCTCTAGCGGGGGAGACCCAGTACTTC
TRBJ1-1 | TRBV7-9 | many | 15 | TRBD1 | CASSFASGGAGEAFF | TGTGCCAGCAGTTTTGCCTCAGGGGGGGCGGGTGAAGCTTTCTTT
TRBJ1-2 | TRBV9 | few | 16 | TRBD1 | CASSESPGGTDYGYTF | TGTGCCAGCAGCGAGTCACCGGGCGGGACAGACTATGGCTACACCTTC
TRBJ2-5 | TRBV30 | NA | 11 | NA | CAWSEKETQYF | TGTGCCTGGAGCGAAAAAGAGACCCAGTACTTC
TRBJ1-1 | TRBV20-1 | NA | 13 | TRBD1 | CSVSGTGVTEAFF | TGCAGTGTTTCCGGGACAGGGGTCACTGAAGCTTTCTTT
TRBJ1-1 | TRBV29-1 | many | 13 | NA | CSLKRTENTEAFF | TGCAGTCTCAAGAGAACAGAGAACACTGAAGCTTTCTTT
TRBJ2-3 | TRBV2 | NA | 12 | NA | CASSVSEDTQYF | TGTGCCAGCAGTGTGAGCGAAGATACGCAGTATTTT
TRBJ2-5 | TRBV6-1 | few | 11 | NA | CASSDAETQYF | TGTGCCAGCAGTGACGCAGAGACCCAGTACTTC
TRBJ2-1 | TRBV2 | NA | 13 | NA | CASSEAGGGEQFF | TGTGCCAGCAGTGAAGCGGGGGGAGGTGAGCAGTTCTTC
TRBJ2-5 | TRBV7-9 | NA | 18 | TRBD1 | CASSHSNAGQGYEETQYF | TGCGCCAGCAGCCACTCTAATGCGGGACAGGGTTATGAAGAGACCCAGTACTTC
TRBJ2-5 | TRBV16 | many | 13 | NA | CASSQYKGETQYF | TGTGCCAGCAGCCAATACAAGGGGGAGACCCAGTACTTC
TRBJ2-7 | TRBV10-2 | NA | 14 | NA | CASSRMRGVGEQYF | TGTGCCAGCAGCCGGATGAGGGGCGTCGGGGAGCAGTACTTC
TRBJ2-5 | TRBV19 | NA | 14 | NA | CASSIEGIEETQYF | TGTGCCAGTAGTATCGAGGGAATAGAAGAGACCCAGTACTTC
TRBJ2-5 | TRBV4-3 | few | 15 | TRBD1 | CASSQPGQTQETQYF | TGCGCCAGCAGCCAACCGGGACAGACACAAGAGACCCAGTACTTC
TRBJ2-5 | TRBV2 | NA | 16 | TRBD2 | CASSEARGGRLETQYF | TGTGCCAGCAGTGAAGCGCGGGGGGGACGGTTAGAGACCCAGTACTTC